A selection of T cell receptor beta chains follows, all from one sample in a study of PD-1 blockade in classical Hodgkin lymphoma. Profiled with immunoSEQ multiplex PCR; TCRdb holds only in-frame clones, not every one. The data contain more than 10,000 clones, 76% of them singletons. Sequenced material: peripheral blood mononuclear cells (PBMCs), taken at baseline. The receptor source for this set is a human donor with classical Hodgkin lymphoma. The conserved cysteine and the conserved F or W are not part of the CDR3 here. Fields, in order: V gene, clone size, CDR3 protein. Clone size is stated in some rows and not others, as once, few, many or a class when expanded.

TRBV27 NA ASSFSGTTNTGELF
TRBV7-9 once ASSPRVTTGQY
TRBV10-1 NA ASSDQRGSRNTGELF
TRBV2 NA ASITGTLEQY
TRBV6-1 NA ASSDELAGGKEQF
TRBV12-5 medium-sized ASGQRGYEQY
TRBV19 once ASSVPGDLPTSGSSYNEQF
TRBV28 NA ASSLLAGAYNEQF
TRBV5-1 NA ASSLVQPPLGTDTQY
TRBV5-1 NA ASSLGTSGRETQY
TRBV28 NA ASSRDVDNEQF
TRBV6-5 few ASSLGVTYEQY
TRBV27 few ATKAVGEQF
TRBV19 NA ASSILRWDPESMDYGYT
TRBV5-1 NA ASSFGTGGTYEQY
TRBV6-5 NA ASTRTLPPEQF
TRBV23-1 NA ASSHRDTPRRPQH
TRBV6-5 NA ASRSKLNTEAF
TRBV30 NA AWTTGGVSGNTIY
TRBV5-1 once ASRTFSTDTQY
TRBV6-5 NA ASSYSPTDIEF
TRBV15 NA ATSRDGGNQPQH
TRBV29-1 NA SGPLAGAGGEQF
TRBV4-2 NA ASSRGTNQPQH
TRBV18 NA ATRASREGGYT
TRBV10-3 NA AISEAPTGTYGYT
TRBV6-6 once ASSSQTGKPYEQY
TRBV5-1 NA ASSLGTSPQETQY
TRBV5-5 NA ASSLVLLSQNYGYT